The sequence of this T cell receptor beta chain was determined in a study of T cells in Graves' hyperthyroidism and ophthalmopathy. Uncontrolled infection, other autoimmune disease, pregnancy or lactation disqualified patients from enrolment. CDR3 length equals 14 residues. The germline V gene encodes CDR1 SNHLY and CDR2 FYNNEI. With 0 bases clipped from V and 4 bases from J, the junction kept 1 base outside the gene matches. There were TCR beta CDR3 regions amplified from RNA transcripts. Carried out on the TCR CDR3, a first-round RT-PCR used the HTBI primer set. Each CDR3 protein is one row after TCRdb ran MiXCR on the multiplex PCR reads. The sample consists of hundreds of thousands of distinct CDR3 sequences, 45% of them appearing once. A word on this clonotype: A much larger clone is a single base away; this may be a read error.

Sequenced: peripheral blood or thyroid tissue (not recorded which). The rearrangement uses TRBV2 and TRBJ2-7, with TRBD2 matching over 9 bases. The receptor was derived from an adult man with Graves' disease, either hyperthyroidism or ophthalmopathy (not recorded which). CDR3 region: CASSEASGRYEQYF. As DNA, the CDR3 is TGTGCCAGCAGTGAAGCTAGCGGGAGATACGAGCAGTACTTC. The full variable domain, rest sourced from reference TRBV2 and TRBJ2-7, is EPEVTQTPSHQVTQMGQEVILRCVPISNHLYFYWYRQILGQKVEFLVSFYNNEISEKSEIFDDQFSVERPDGSNFTLKIRSTKLEDSAMYFCASSEASGRYEQYFGPGTRLTVT.